The 14 T cell receptor beta chains reported below all come from one sample, sequenced in a study of cytomegalovirus exposure and HLA in healthy donors. Vbeta (60) and Jbeta (13) primers were used in the PCR. The assay was immunoSEQ multiplex PCR, and TCRdb's table has in-frame clones only and misses some. The sample shows 180,000 or so clones, roughly 80% of them seen only once. Sequenced material: PBMCs. The receptors originated from a girl between 5 and 17 years old in good health and CMV-seropositive.

The gene calls are TRBV5-6 and TRBJ1-2; TRBD1 matches 8 bases. The CDR3 runs 15 residues. V lost 3 bases to trimming and J lost 8 bases; unmatched junction nucleotides: 12. The V gene's germline CDR1 is SGHDT and CDR2 YYEEEE. Written as DNA, the CDR3 is TGTGCCAGCAGCTCCCAACCGACAGGGGCTAAAGGCTACACCTTC. This gives the protein CASSSQPTGAKGYTF.

V usage is TRBV7-9 and J usage is TRBJ2-6, with a possible D match to TRBD1 (6 bases). The CDR3 has 18 amino acids. Germline V lookup: CDR1 SEHNR, CDR2 FQNEAQ (reference sequence). Trimming removed 0 bases at V and 4 bases at J, with 16 bases between. The CDR3 spells CASSLALAGEPGANVLTF. In DNA form, the CDR3 reads TGTGCCAGCAGCTTAGCGTTGGCAGGGGAACCCGGGGCCAACGTCCTGACTTTC.

The chain employs TRBV10-3 and TRBJ2-7, with 11 bases matching TRBD2. V shed 11 bases, J shed 5 bases, and the junction held 17 bases outside the gene matches. The CDR3 is made up of 16 amino acids. Germline CDR1 and CDR2: ENHRY and SYGVKD. The CDR3 DNA follows: TGTGCCCCCCTCTTCCCACAAACTAGCGGGAGTAACGAGCAGTACTTC. It is translated as CAPLFPQTSGSNEQYF.

The chain combines TRBV7-9 with TRBJ2-7, with TRBD2 as a possible D gene (5 bases). CDR1 and CDR2 from the germline V gene are SEHNR and FQNEAQ (reference sequence). Trimming took off 0 bases at V and 7 bases at J, with 7 bases between the two ends. This CDR3 is built from 12 residues. CDR3 residues: CASSLAGEEQYF. CDR3 sequence (DNA): TGTGCCAGCAGCTTAGCCGGGGAAGAGCAGTACTTC.

The chain employs TRBV5-1 and TRBJ2-3; 8 nucleotides agree with TRBD2. Germline V CDR1 and CDR2: SGHRS, YFSETQ. The CDR3 has 16 amino acids. V trimming: 4 bases; J trimming: 4 bases; junction bases outside the gene matches: 11. CDR3 bases: TGCGCCAGCAGCGTATATAGCGGGGCAGTGGCAGATACGCAGTATTTT. Translated: CASSVYSGAVADTQYF.

This rearrangement joins TRBV12-5 to TRBJ2-1; D is uncertain. The CDR3 runs to 18 residues. Per germline, CDR1 LGHNT and CDR2 FRNRAP. Trimming took off 2 bases at V and 2 bases at J, with 19 bases between the two ends. The CDR3 bases are TGTGCTAGTGGTTTGTCCCGACTCGGTCGTATCACCTACAATGAGCAGTTCTTC. Translating gives CASGLSRLGRITYNEQFF.

Only one count was recorded for this clone. V gene TRBV4-1 combines with J gene TRBJ2-2; TRBD2 matches 10 bases. Per the germline V gene, CDR1 is MGHRA and CDR2 is YSYEKL. There are 17 residues in the CDR3. After removal of 1 base from V and 7 bases from J, the junction contained 9 bases not matched to a gene. The CDR3 region is CASSQGGLAGVSGELFF. DNA of the CDR3: TGCGCCAGCAGCCAAGGCGGGCTAGCGGGAGTTAGCGGGGAGCTGTTTTTT.

The J gene is TRBJ2-5, the V gene TRBV7-9; D gene unclear. CDR3 size: 14 residues. The V and J ends lost 1 base and 3 bases respectively, with 9 bases between them. Germline V gene lookup returns CDR1 SEHNR and CDR2 FQNEAQ (reference sequence). The CDR3 bases are TGTGCCAGCAGCTTAGACGGCCTAGAAGAGACCCAGTACTTC. Translating it yields CASSLDGLEETQYF.

This chain links TRBV18 with TRBJ1-2; D is unclear. CDR1 and CDR2 from the germline V gene are KGHSH and LQKENI. Trimming cost V 6 bases and J 4 bases, with 12 bases left between them. The CDR3 is 13 residues long. The CDR3 loop reads CASSLENPYGYTF. The CDR3 nucleotides read TGTGCCAGCTCTTTAGAGAATCCCTATGGCTACACCTTC.

This clone came up a few times. This chain links TRBV6-4 with TRBJ2-2; D may be TRBD2 (7 bases). Between the trimmed V and J ends, which lost 6 bases and 6 bases, there was a span of 17 bases. The length of the CDR3 is 15 residues. Germline V gene sequence: CDR1 MRHNA, CDR2 SNTAGT. This CDR3 is CASSRNPGGPGELFF. In DNA form, the CDR3 reads TGTGCCAGCAGCCGGAACCCGGGGGGCCCCGGGGAGCTGTTTTTT.

V usage is TRBV9 and J usage is TRBJ1-5; D unclear. V lost 0 bases, J lost 4 bases, and 8 bases lay in between. The germline gives CDR1 SGDLS, CDR2 YYNGEE. CDR3 length equals 14 residues. The CDR3 reads CASSVDAGNQPQHF. The CDR3 DNA reads TGTGCCAGCAGCGTAGACGCGGGGAATCAGCCCCAGCATTTT. The whole variable domain, remainder taken from reference TRBV9 and TRBJ1-5, is DSGVTQTPKHLITATGQRVTLRCSPRSGDLSVYWYQQSLDQGLQFLIQYYNGEERAKGNILERFSAQQFPDLHSELNLSSLELGDSALYFCASSVDAGNQPQHFGDGTRLSIL.

The V call is TRBV5-4, the J call TRBJ2-7; 9 positions match TRBD1. The junction had 6 bases not matched to a gene; V was cut back by 4 bases and J by 4 bases. CDR1 is SGHNT and CDR2 is YYREEE in the germline V gene (reference sequence). CDR3 length: 14 residues. The CDR3 reads CASSRGQGRYEQYF. CDR3 coding DNA: TGTGCCAGCAGCCGAGGACAGGGGAGGTACGAGCAGTACTTC.

V and J are TRBV15 and TRBJ2-7, with 12 positions matching TRBD2. V dropped 3 bases and J dropped 3; count of bases not matched to a gene: 3. The CDR3 has 15 residues. The germline V gene has CDR1 LNHNV and CDR2 YYDKDF (reference sequence). CDR3 sequence (DNA): TGTGCCACCAGCAGTCTGACTAGCGGGAGCTACGAGCAGTACTTC. Amino acids: CATSSLTSGSYEQYF.

The gene calls are TRBV10-2 and TRBJ2-1; 13 positions agree with TRBD2. Looked up from germline, CDR1 is WSHSY and CDR2 is SAAADI. Trimming removed 2 bases from V and 7 bases from J; junction bases left unmatched: 2. CDR3 size: 15 residues. In DNA, the CDR3 is TGCGCCAGCAGTGAGGGACTAGCGGGAGTAAATGAGCAGTTCTTC. Amino acids: CASSEGLAGVNEQFF.